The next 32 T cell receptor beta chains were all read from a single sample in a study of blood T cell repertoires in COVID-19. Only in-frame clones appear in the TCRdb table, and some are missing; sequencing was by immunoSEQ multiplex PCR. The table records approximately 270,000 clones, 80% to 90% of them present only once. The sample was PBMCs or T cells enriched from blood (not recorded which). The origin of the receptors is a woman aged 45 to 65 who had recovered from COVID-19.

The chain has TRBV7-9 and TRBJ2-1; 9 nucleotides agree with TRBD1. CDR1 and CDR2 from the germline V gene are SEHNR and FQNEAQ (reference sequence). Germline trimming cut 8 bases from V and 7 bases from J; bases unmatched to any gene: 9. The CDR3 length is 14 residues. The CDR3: CASGGTGWFNEQFF. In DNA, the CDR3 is TGTGCCAGCGGAGGGACAGGGTGGTTTAATGAGCAGTTCTTC.

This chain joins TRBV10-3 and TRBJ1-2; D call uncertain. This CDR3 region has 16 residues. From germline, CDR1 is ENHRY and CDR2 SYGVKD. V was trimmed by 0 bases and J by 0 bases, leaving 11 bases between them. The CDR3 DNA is TGTGCCATCAGTGAGTCATCAGATAGCACTAACTATGGCTACACCTTC. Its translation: CAISESSDSTNYGYTF.

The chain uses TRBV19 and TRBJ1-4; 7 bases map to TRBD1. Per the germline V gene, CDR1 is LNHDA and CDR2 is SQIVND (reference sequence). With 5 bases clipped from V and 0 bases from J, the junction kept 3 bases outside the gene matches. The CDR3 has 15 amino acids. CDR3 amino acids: CASSLGTATNEKLFF. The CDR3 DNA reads TGTGCCAGTAGTCTTGGGACAGCAACTAATGAAAAACTGTTTTTT.

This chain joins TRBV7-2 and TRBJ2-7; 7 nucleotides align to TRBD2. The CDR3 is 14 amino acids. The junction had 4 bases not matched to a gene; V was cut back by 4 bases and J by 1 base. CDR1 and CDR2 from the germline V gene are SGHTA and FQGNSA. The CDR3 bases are TGTGCCAGCAGCTCTCGGACTAGTTCCTACGAGCAGTACTTC. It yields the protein CASSSRTSSYEQYF.

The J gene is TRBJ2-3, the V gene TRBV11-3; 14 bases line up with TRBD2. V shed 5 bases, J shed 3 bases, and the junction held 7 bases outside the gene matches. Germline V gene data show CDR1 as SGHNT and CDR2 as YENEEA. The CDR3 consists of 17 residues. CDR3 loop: CASSPRLAGGITDTQYF. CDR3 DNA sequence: TGTGCCAGCAGCCCGAGACTAGCGGGAGGGATAACAGATACGCAGTATTTT.

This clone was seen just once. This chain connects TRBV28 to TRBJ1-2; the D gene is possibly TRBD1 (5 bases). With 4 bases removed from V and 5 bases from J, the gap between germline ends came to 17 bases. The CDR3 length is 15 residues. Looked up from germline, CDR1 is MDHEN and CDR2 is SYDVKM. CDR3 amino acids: CASSSEGHDVYGYTF. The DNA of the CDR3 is TGTGCCAGCAGTTCGGAGGGGCACGATGTTTATGGCTACACCTTC.

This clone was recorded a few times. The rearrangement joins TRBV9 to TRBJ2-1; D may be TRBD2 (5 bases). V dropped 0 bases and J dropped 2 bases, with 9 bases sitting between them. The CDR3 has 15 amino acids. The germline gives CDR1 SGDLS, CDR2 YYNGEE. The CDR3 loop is CASSVGSGTYNEQFF. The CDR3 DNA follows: TGTGCCAGCAGCGTAGGAAGCGGAACCTACAATGAGCAGTTCTTC. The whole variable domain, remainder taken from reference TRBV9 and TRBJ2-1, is DSGVTQTPKHLITATGQRVTLRCSPRSGDLSVYWYQQSLDQGLQFLIQYYNGEERAKGNILERFSAQQFPDLHSELNLSSLELGDSALYFCASSVGSGTYNEQFFGPGTRLTVL.

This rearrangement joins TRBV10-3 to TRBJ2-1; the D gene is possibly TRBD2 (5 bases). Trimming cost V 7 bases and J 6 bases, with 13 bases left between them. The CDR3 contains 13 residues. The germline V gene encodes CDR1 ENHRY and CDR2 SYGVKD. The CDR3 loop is CAIMEALSNEQFF. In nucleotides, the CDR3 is TGTGCCATCATGGAGGCACTCTCCAATGAGCAGTTCTTC.

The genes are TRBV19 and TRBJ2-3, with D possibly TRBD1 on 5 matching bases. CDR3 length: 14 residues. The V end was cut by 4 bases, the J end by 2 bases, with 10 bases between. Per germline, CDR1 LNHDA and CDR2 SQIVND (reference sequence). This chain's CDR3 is CASSRQTATDTQYF. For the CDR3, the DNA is TGTGCCAGTAGTAGACAGACGGCCACAGATACGCAGTATTTT.

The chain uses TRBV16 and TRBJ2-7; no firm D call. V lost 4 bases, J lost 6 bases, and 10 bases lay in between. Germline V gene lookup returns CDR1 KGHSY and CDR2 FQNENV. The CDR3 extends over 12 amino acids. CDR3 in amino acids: CASSRAGREQYF. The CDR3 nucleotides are TGTGCCAGCAGCCGTGCCGGTCGCGAGCAGTACTTC.

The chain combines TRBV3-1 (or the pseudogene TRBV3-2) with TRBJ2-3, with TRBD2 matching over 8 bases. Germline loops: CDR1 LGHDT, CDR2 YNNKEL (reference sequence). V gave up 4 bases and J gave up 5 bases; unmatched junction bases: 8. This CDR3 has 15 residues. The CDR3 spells CASSPTGGAGDTQYF. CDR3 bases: TGTGCCAGCAGCCCCACGGGGGGGGCAGGAGATACGCAGTATTTT.

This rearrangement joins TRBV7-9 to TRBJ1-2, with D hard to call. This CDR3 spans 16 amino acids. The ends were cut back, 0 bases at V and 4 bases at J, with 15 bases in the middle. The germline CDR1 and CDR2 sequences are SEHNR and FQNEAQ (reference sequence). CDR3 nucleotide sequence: TGTGCCAGCAGCTTAGCTAGCCAGACGGGTACCTATGGCTACACCTTC. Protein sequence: CASSLASQTGTYGYTF.

The CDR3 nucleotides are TGTGCCAGCAACAGACAGGGAGGAACTAATGAAAAACTGTTTTTT. Translated: CASNRQGGTNEKLFF. V is TRBV6-5 and J is TRBJ1-4, with 7 bases identical to TRBD1. The CDR3 spans 15 residues. CDR1 and CDR2 from the germline V gene are MNHEY and SVGAGI. Trimming took 7 bases from V and 1 from J; bases not matched to a gene: 6.

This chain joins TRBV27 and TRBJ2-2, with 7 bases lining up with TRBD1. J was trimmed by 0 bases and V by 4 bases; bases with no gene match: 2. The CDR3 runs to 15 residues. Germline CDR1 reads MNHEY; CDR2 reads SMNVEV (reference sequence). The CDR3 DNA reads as TGTGCCAGCAGTTCGGGACAGACGAACACCGGGGAGCTGTTTTTT. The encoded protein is CASSSGQTNTGELFF.

DNA of the CDR3: TGTGCCAGCAGCTCAGACTATGGCTACACCTTC. Encoded protein: CASSSDYGYTF. The chain links TRBV9 to TRBJ1-2; D unresolved. V lost 4 bases, J lost 3 bases, and 4 bases lay in between. This CDR3 has 11 amino acids. CDR1 and CDR2 from the germline V gene are SGDLS and YYNGEE.

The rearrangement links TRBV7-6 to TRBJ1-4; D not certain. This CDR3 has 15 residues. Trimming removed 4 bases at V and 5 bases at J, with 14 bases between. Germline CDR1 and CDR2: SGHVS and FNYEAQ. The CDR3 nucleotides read TGTGCCAGCAGCTCCCTCATAGGAGAAAATGAAAAACTGTTTTTT. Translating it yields CASSSLIGENEKLFF.

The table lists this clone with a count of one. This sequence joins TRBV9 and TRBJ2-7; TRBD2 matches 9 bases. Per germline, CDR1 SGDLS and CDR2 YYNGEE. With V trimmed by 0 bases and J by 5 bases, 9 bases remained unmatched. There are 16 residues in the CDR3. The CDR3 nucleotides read TGTGCCAGCAGCGTAGAGGCTAGCGGGACATGGGACGAGCAGTACTTC. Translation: CASSVEASGTWDEQYF.

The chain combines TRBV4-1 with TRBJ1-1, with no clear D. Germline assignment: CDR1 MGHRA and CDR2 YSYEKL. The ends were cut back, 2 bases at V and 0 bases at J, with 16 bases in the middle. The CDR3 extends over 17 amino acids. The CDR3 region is CASSQLLSNELNTEAFF. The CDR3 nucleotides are TGCGCCAGCAGCCAATTATTGTCTAACGAATTGAACACTGAAGCTTTCTTT.

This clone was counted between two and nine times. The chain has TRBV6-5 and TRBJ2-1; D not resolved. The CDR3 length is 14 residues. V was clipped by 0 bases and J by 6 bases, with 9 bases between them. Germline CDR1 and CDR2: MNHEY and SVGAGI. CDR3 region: CASSYSSSFNEQFF. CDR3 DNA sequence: TGTGCCAGCAGTTACTCGTCTTCGTTCAATGAGCAGTTCTTC.

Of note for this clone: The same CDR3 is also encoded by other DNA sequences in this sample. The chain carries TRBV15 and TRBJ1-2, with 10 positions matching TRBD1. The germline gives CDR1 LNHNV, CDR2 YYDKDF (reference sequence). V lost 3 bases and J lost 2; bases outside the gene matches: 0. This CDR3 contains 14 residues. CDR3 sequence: CATSRDRGNYGYTF. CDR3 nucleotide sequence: TGTGCCACCAGCAGGGACAGGGGGAACTATGGCTACACCTTC.

The CDR3 here is CASSGRLAGQREQFF. CDR3 sequence (DNA): TGCGCCAGCAGCGGACGGCTAGCGGGTCAGCGTGAGCAGTTCTTC. The rearrangement joins TRBV5-1 to TRBJ2-1, with 8 bases identical to TRBD2. The CDR3 length is 15 residues. Germline CDR1 reads SGHRS; CDR2 reads YFSETQ. The ends lost 4 bases at V and 9 bases at J; junction bases unmatched: 12.

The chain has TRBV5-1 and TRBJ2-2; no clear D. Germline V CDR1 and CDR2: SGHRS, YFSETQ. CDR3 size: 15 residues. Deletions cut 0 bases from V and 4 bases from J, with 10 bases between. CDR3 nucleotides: TGCGCCAGCAGCTTGGGAGTGTTCGGCACCGGGGAGCTGTTTTTT. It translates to CASSLGVFGTGELFF.

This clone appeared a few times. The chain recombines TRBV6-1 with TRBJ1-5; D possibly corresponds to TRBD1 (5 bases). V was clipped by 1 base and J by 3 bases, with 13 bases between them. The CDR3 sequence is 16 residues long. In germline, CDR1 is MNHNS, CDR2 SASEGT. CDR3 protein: CASSEGGPWDNQPQHF. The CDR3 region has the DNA TGTGCCAGCAGTGAAGGGGGCCCTTGGGACAATCAGCCCCAGCATTTT.

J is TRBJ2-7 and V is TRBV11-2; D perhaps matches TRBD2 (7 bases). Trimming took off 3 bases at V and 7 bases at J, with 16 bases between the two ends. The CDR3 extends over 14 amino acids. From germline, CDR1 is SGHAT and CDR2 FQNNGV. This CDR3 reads CASSFLRGAWEQYF. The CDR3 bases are TGTGCCAGCAGCTTCCTCCGGGGGGCGTGGGAGCAGTACTTC. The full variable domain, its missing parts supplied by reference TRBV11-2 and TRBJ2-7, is EAGVAQSPRYKIIEKRQSVAFWCNPISGHATLYWYQQILGQGPKLLIQFQNNGVVDDSQLPKDRFSAERLKGVDSTLKIQPAKLEDSAVYLCASSFLRGAWEQYFGPGTRLTVT.

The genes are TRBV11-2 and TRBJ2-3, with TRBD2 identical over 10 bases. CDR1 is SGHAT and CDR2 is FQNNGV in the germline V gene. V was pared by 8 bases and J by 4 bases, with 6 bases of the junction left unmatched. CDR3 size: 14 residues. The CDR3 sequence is CASGGGTSADTQYF. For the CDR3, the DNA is TGTGCCAGCGGGGGGGGGACTAGCGCAGATACGCAGTATTTT.

The DNA of the CDR3 is TGCGCCAGCAGCCAAGATCTGGGAGGAGAGACCCAGTACTTC. Translated: CASSQDLGGETQYF. V usage is TRBV4-1 and J usage is TRBJ2-5; perhaps TRBD2 as D (6 bases). Germline values: CDR1 MGHRA, CDR2 YSYEKL. The CDR3 has 14 residues. Trimming shortened V by 0 bases and J by 4 bases, and 9 bases separated the two germline ends.

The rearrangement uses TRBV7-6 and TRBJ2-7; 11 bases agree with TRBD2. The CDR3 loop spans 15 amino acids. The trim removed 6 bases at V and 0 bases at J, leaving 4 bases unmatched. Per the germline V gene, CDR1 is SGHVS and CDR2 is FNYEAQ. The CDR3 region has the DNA TGTGCCAGCAGGGTCACTAGCGGGAGCTCCTACGAGCAGTACTTC. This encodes CASRVTSGSSYEQYF.

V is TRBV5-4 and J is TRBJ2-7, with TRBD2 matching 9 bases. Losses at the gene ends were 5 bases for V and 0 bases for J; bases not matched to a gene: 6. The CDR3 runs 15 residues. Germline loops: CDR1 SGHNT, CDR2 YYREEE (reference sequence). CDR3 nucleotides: TGTGCCAGCAGAGGAAGCGGGAGGAGCTCCTACGAGCAGTACTTC. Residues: CASRGSGRSSYEQYF.

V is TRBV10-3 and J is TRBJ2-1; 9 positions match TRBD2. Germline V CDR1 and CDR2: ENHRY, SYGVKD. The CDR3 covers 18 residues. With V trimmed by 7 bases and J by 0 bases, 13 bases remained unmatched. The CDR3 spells CAIKGSSGSGNSYNEQFF. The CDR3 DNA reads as TGTGCCATCAAGGGAAGTAGCGGGAGTGGAAACTCCTACAATGAGCAGTTCTTC.

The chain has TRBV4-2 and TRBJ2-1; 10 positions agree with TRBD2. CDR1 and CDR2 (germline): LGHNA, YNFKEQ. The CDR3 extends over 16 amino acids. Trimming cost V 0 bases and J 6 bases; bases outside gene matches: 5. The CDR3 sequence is CASSQDQAGGGNEQFF. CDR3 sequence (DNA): TGTGCCAGCAGCCAAGATCAAGCGGGAGGGGGCAATGAGCAGTTCTTC.

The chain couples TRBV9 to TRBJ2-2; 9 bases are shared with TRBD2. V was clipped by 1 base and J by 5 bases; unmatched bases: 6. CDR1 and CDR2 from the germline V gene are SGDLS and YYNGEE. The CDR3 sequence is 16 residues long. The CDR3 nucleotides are TGTGCCAGCAGCGTAAGGCTAGCGGGGACAACCGGGGAGCTGTTTTTT. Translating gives CASSVRLAGTTGELFF.

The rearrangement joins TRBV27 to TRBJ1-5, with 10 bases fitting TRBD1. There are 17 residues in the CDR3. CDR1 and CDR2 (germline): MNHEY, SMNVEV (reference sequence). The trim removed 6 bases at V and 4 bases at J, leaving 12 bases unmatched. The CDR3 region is CASSTTWGQGSNQPQHF. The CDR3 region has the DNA TGTGCCAGCAGCACTACCTGGGGACAGGGGAGTAATCAGCCCCAGCATTTT.